This T cell receptor (beta chain) was captured by sequencing in a study of blood T cell dynamics during melanoma immunotherapy. Study-wide background: Standard first-line treatment here was pembrolizumab or nivolumab plus ipilimumab in metastatic melanoma.

There are 16 residues in the CDR3. Germline loops: CDR1 LNHDA, CDR2 SQIVND (reference sequence). Trimming cost V 6 bases and J 4 bases; bases outside gene matches: 14. A remark on this clone: The antigen is not known.

Time point in this sample: week 3, after first cycle of checkpoint inhibitor. Findings and limits, study-wide: The most clonal sorted CD8+ subset, immune-effector cells, was closest to cell-free DNA CDR3 sequences. The study could not tell melanoma-specific clones from general immune activation.

For sorted CD8+ subsets, all extracted DNA was loaded. The table came from immunoSEQ multiplex PCR; TCRdb's copy has only in-frame clones and leaves some out. This sample has about 16,000 clones, with less than 95% found just once. The V and J genes are TRBV19 and TRBJ2-7; TRBD1 matches 8 bases. This receptor was identified in a human donor with melanoma. The source was effector memory CD8+ T cells from blood, collected from a patient treated with checkpoint blockade. As DNA, the CDR3 is TGTGCCAGTAGGACCAGCCAGGGGGCGCGACGGTACGAGCAGTACTTC. Translating gives CASRTSQGARRYEQYF.